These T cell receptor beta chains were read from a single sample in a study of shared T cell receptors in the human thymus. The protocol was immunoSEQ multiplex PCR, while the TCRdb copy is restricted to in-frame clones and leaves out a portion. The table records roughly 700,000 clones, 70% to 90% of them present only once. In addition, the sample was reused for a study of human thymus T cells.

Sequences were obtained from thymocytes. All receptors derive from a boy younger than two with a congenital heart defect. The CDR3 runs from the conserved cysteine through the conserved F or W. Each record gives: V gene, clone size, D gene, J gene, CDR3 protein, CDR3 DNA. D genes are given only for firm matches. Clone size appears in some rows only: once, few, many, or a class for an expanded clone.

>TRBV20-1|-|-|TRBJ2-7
CSARGTAEQYF
TGCAGTGCTAGAGGGACAGCCGAGCAGTACTTC
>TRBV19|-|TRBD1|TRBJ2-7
CASSFRGQCPGTACTYEQYF
TGTGCCAGTAGTTTTCGAGGACAATGCCCTGGGACAGCCTGCACCTACGAGCAGTACTTC
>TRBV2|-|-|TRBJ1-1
CASIAGNTEAFF
TGTGCCAGCATCGCAGGGAACACTGAAGCTTTCTTT
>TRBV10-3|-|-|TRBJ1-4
CAISDLPKGATNEKLFF
TGTGCCATCAGTGACCTCCCTAAGGGAGCAACTAATGAAAAACTGTTTTTT
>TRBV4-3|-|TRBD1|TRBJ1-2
CASSQRTGTTSVANYGYTF
TGCGCCAGCAGCCAGCGGACAGGGACGACCTCCGTTGCTAACTATGGCTACACCTTC
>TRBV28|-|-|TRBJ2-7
CASSSEAGRSYEQYF
TGTGCCAGCAGTTCGGAGGCTGGGAGGTCCTACGAGCAGTACTTC
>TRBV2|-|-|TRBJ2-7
CASGTGNSRPYEQYF
TGTGCCAGCGGTACGGGAAATAGCAGACCCTACGAGCAGTACTTC
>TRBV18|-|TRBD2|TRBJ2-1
CASSPQTSGSSYNEQFF
TGTGCCAGCTCACCCCAGACTAGCGGGAGCTCCTACAATGAGCAGTTCTTC
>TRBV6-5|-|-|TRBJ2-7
CASSSQGPDSYEQYF
TGTGCCAGCAGTTCCCAGGGGCCGGACTCCTACGAGCAGTACTTC
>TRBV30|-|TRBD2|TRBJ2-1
CAWSPETSGSPYNEQFF
TGTGCCTGGAGTCCTGAAACTAGCGGGAGCCCCTACAATGAGCAGTTCTTC
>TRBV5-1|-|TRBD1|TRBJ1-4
CASREQGVNEKLFF
TGCGCCAGCAGGGAGCAGGGGGTTAATGAAAAACTGTTTTTT
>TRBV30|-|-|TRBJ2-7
CAWSELISREQYF
TGTGCCTGGAGTGAGTTGATATCTCGGGAGCAGTACTTC
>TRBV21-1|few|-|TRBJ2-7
CASSKEGDGRDSYEQYF
TGTGCCAGCAGCAAAGAGGGGGACGGGAGGGATTCCTACGAGCAGTACTTC
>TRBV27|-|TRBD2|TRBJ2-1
CASSLSRSSGRGSYNEQFF
TGTGCCAGCAGTTTATCGCGGTCTAGCGGGAGGGGCTCCTACAATGAGCAGTTCTTC
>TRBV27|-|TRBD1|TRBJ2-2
CASSFPGQPNTGELFF
TGTGCCAGCAGTTTTCCGGGACAGCCCAACACCGGGGAGCTGTTTTTT
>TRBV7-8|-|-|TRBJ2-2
CASLTGGQQGLTGELFF
TGTGCCAGCCTAACCGGGGGGCAGCAGGGGTTGACCGGGGAGCTGTTTTTT
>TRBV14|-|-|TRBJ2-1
CASSPSRDEQFF
TGTGCCAGCAGCCCCAGTCGTGATGAGCAGTTCTTC
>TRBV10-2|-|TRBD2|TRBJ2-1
CASSPGSAGATLSYNEQFF
TGCGCCAGCAGTCCCGGATCAGCGGGAGCGACCCTCTCCTACAATGAGCAGTTCTTC
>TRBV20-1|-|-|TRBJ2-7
CSARRVHEQYF
TGCAGTGCCCGCAGGGTCCACGAGCAGTACTTC
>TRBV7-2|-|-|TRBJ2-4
CASSLVRAGRAKNIQYF
TGTGCCAGCAGCTTAGTTAGGGCGGGTCGGGCCAAAAACATTCAGTACTTC
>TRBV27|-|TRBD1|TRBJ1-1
CASSPGRGGQRFCTEAFF
TGTGCCAGCAGCCCCGGTAGAGGGGGCCAGAGATTTTGCACTGAAGCTTTCTTT
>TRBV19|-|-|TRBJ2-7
CASSIGLPSYEQYF
TGTGCCAGTAGTATAGGACTGCCCTCCTACGAGCAGTACTTC
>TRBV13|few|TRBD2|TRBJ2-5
CASSPGTSGKETQYF
TGTGCCAGCAGCCCCGGGACTAGCGGGAAAGAGACCCAGTACTTC
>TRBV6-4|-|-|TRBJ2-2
CASRSGSNTGELFF
TGTGCCAGCCGTAGCGGATCGAACACCGGGGAGCTGTTTTTT
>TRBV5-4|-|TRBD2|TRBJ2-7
CASSLDRDYTYEQYF
TGTGCCAGCAGCTTGGACCGGGACTACACCTACGAGCAGTACTTC
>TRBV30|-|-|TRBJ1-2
CASRLGWGGGYTF
TGTGCCTCTAGGCTGGGTTGGGGGGGAGGCTACACCTTC
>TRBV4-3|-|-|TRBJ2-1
CASSQEPTIYNEQFF
TGCGCCAGCAGCCAGGAACCCACTATCTACAATGAGCAGTTCTTC